The next 21 T cell receptor beta chains were all read from a single sample in a study of T cell repertoires in cytomegalovirus infection. TCRdb re-derived calls from the reads in MiXCR, one entry per CDR3 protein. The table has hundreds of thousands of distinct CDR3 sequences, 17% seen once. The source material was PBMCs. Receptors originate from a human donor in good health (CMV status not recorded). Some clones in this sample may be carry-over from other donors' samples.

The chain uses TRBV25-1 and TRBJ1-2, with 9 bases fitting TRBD1. Germline V lookup: CDR1 MGHDK, CDR2 SYGVNS. CDR3 length equals 13 residues. Trimming cost V 7 bases and J 2 bases; bases outside gene matches: 2. The CDR3 here is CASKDRGNYGYTF. The CDR3 DNA follows: TGTGCCAGCAAGGACAGGGGCAACTATGGCTACACCTTC.

The sample holds a few counts of this clonotype. J is TRBJ2-4 and V is TRBV7-2, with D maybe TRBD1 (5 bases). Deletions cut 4 bases from V and 7 bases from J, with 14 bases between. This CDR3 is 14 amino acids long. Germline V gene data show CDR1 as SGHTA and CDR2 as FQGNSA. CDR3 nucleotide sequence: TGTGCCAGCAGCTCCAGGGTGGCCCCGAACATTCAGTACTTC. This gives the protein CASSSRVAPNIQYF.

This clonotype was found a few times. V and J are TRBV19 and TRBJ1-6; D ambiguous. Germline values: CDR1 LNHDA, CDR2 SQIVND (reference sequence). The CDR3 spans 13 residues. The V gene lost 7 bases and the J gene lost 7 bases, with 11 bases spanning the gap. CDR3 DNA: TGTGCCAGTACCGGGCAGGAAAATTCACCCCTCCACTTT. Its translation: CASTGQENSPLHF.

This clonotype was counted a few times. The V gene is TRBV28, the J gene TRBJ2-5; the D call may be TRBD1 or TRBD2 (6 bases each). The CDR3 runs 14 residues. V was pared by 6 bases and J by 4 bases, with 15 bases between. Germline V gene lookup returns CDR1 MDHEN and CDR2 SYDVKM. The CDR3 DNA is TGTGCCAGCAGCTCCTCACAGGGAGGAGAGACCCAGTACTTC. Protein: CASSSSQGGETQYF.

This clonotype came up many times. V is TRBV20-1 and J is TRBJ1-6; the match to TRBD1 covers 7 bases. The germline gives CDR1 DFQATT, CDR2 SNEGSKA (reference sequence). V lost 3 bases and J lost 7; bases outside the gene matches: 9. The length of the CDR3 is 15 residues. The CDR3 spells CSARPPGTENSPLHF. The CDR3 DNA is TGCAGTGCTAGGCCTCCCGGGACAGAAAATTCACCCCTCCACTTT.

The V gene is TRBV7-2, the J gene TRBJ2-3, with TRBD2 matching over 9 bases. This CDR3 spans 16 amino acids. V lost 5 bases to trimming and J lost 4 bases; unmatched junction nucleotides: 10. Germline CDR1 and CDR2: SGHTA and FQGNSA. The DNA for the CDR3 is TGTGCCAGCAGCCGTCCGTTGCGGGGGGGCGCAGATACGCAGTATTTT. Translated: CASSRPLRGGADTQYF.

The chain joins TRBV12-3 or TRBV12-4 to TRBJ2-1; D is tentatively TRBD1 or TRBD2 (5 bases each). This CDR3 spans 13 amino acids. V was cut by 2 bases and J by 15 bases, with 17 bases left in between. The CDR3 is CASSLRAAQAPFF. CDR3 nucleotide sequence: TGTGCCAGCAGTTTACGAGCGGCACAGGCCCCGTTCTTC.

This chain connects TRBV18 to TRBJ2-1; 12 bases are shared with TRBD2. The V gene end was trimmed by 8 bases and the J gene end by 10 bases; junction bases not matched to a gene: 9. The CDR3 is 14 residues long. The V gene's germline CDR1 is KGHSH and CDR2 LQKENI. CDR3: CASDLAGGKGEQFF. In DNA form, the CDR3 reads TGTGCCAGCGACCTAGCGGGGGGGAAAGGCGAGCAGTTCTTC.

This clonotype was picked up a small number of times. The chain joins TRBV20-1 to TRBJ1-2; no firm D call. V gave up 5 bases and J gave up 2 bases, with 12 bases separating them. The CDR3 runs 13 residues. CDR1 and CDR2 (germline): DFQATT, SNEGSKA (reference sequence). CDR3 sequence reads: CSAPLAGNYGYTF. The CDR3 DNA sequence: TGCAGTGCTCCTCTCGCAGGAAACTATGGCTACACCTTC.

The J gene is TRBJ1-5, the V gene TRBV7-9; the match to TRBD1 covers 9 bases. The CDR3 totals 18 residues. After removal of 6 bases from V and 0 bases from J, the junction contained 12 bases not matched to a gene. CDR1 is SEHNR and CDR2 is FQNEAQ in the germline V gene (reference sequence). CDR3 sequence: CASSTRDRVTYSNQPQHF. DNA of the CDR3: TGTGCCAGCAGTACACGGGACAGGGTGACTTATAGCAATCAGCCCCAGCATTTT.

This rearrangement joins TRBV10-3 to TRBJ1-4, with TRBD1 as a possible D gene (6 bases). CDR1 and CDR2 (germline): ENHRY, SYGVKD. V was trimmed by 3 bases and J by 4 bases, leaving 12 bases between them. The CDR3 has 15 residues. In DNA, the CDR3 is TGTGCCATCAGTGACCCGGGGGCGGGTAATGAAAAACTGTTTTTT. It translates to CAISDPGAGNEKLFF.

V is TRBV5-1 and J is TRBJ2-1, with D perhaps TRBD1 (8 bases). Germline values: CDR1 SGHRS, CDR2 YFSETQ. This CDR3 has 14 amino acids. Trimming removed 3 bases at V and 5 bases at J, with 12 bases between. In DNA form, the CDR3 reads TGCGCCAGCAGCTGGACAGGGAGGGACAATGAGCAGTTCTTC. Its protein is CASSWTGRDNEQFF.

This clonotype was picked up a small number of times. This chain links TRBV28 with TRBJ1-1; the D gene is possibly TRBD1 (6 bases). Trimming removed 4 bases at V and 3 bases at J, with 12 bases between. The CDR3 consists of 14 residues. In germline, CDR1 is MDHEN, CDR2 SYDVKM. CDR3 amino acids: CASSSRGRDTEAFF. The CDR3 bases are TGTGCCAGCAGTTCTAGGGGGAGAGACACTGAAGCTTTCTTT. The full variable domain, rest sourced from reference TRBV28 and TRBJ1-1, is DVKVTQSSRYLVKRTGEKVFLECVQDMDHENMFWYRQDPGLGLRLIYFSYDVKMKEKGDIPEGYSVSREKKERFSLILESASTNQTSMYLCASSSRGRDTEAFFGQGTRLTVV.

Notes on this clonotype: A read error may explain this, as a much larger clone is one base away. This rearrangement joins TRBV6-1 to TRBJ2-2, with D perhaps given as TRBD1 or TRBD2 (5 bases each). Per the germline V gene, CDR1 is MNHNS and CDR2 is SASEGT. The CDR3 contains 15 residues. The CDR3 sequence: CASSYLAGNTGELLF. The CDR3 region has the DNA TGTGCCAGCAGTTATTTGGCAGGGAACACCGGGGAGCTGCTTTTT.

The sample holds a few counts of this clonotype. This rearrangement joins TRBV20-1 to TRBJ1-1; possibly TRBD1 for D (5 bases). Germline V gene sequence: CDR1 DFQATT, CDR2 SNEGSKA (reference sequence). V was pared by 6 bases and J by 1 base, with 15 bases between. This CDR3 spans 14 amino acids. The CDR3 coding sequence is TGCAGTGCGAGAACTGGGACGGCGAACACTGAAGCTTTCTTT. Translated: CSARTGTANTEAFF.

The sample holds many counts of this clonotype. The chain is built from TRBV7-2 and TRBJ1-6; D gene unclear. V lost 5 bases to trimming and J lost 7 bases, with 9 bases between them. Germline V gives CDR1 SGHTA, CDR2 FQGNSA. The CDR3 spans 13 residues. CDR3 residues: CASSPGRNSPLHF. CDR3 DNA: TGTGCCAGCAGCCCTGGGCGGAATTCACCCCTCCACTTT.

V usage is TRBV6-5 and J usage is TRBJ2-5; weak D call: TRBD2 (5 bases). Germline V gene data show CDR1 as MNHEY and CDR2 as SVGAGI. Trimming stripped 2 bases from V and 3 bases from J, with 10 bases between. This CDR3 comprises 14 residues. CDR3 nucleotides: TGTGCCAGCAGTTACCAGGACGGGAAAGAGACCCAGTACTTC. It specifies CASSYQDGKETQYF.

This clonotype showed up many times. The V and J genes are TRBV7-2 and TRBJ2-3, with D hard to call. This CDR3 is built from 17 residues. Between the trimmed V and J ends, which lost 0 bases and 4 bases, there was a span of 17 bases. Germline V gene sequence: CDR1 SGHTA, CDR2 FQGNSA. The CDR3 reads CASSLALTLVSADTQYF. The CDR3 coding sequence is TGTGCCAGCAGCTTAGCGTTGACGTTAGTTTCAGCAGATACGCAGTATTTT. Combining the CDR3 with reference TRBV7-2 and TRBJ2-3 gives the whole variable domain GAGVSQSPSNKVTEKGKDVELRCDPISGHTALYWYRQSLGQGLEFLIYFQGNSAPDKSGLPSDRFSAERTGGSVSTLTIQRTQQEDSAVYLCASSLALTLVSADTQYFGPGTRLTVL.

This clonotype was detected ten times or more. V gene TRBV27 combines with J gene TRBJ2-1, with D perhaps TRBD1 or TRBD2 (6 bases each). V gave up 0 bases and J gave up 5 bases, with 14 bases separating them. The CDR3 covers 16 residues. CDR1 is MNHEY and CDR2 is SMNVEV in the germline V gene (reference sequence). CDR3 protein: CASSLSSGDLDNEQFF. The CDR3 DNA follows: TGTGCCAGCAGTTTATCCTCAGGGGACTTAGACAATGAGCAGTTCTTC.

The table lists this clonotype with many counts. J is TRBJ2-7 and V is TRBV7-2, with D unresolved. This CDR3 contains 17 residues. Between the trimmed V and J ends, which lost 0 bases and 0 bases, there was a span of 15 bases. Germline loops: CDR1 SGHTA, CDR2 FQGNSA. The CDR3 sequence: CASSLAIKGFTSYEQYF. CDR3 coding DNA: TGTGCCAGCAGCTTAGCTATTAAAGGGTTCACCTCCTACGAGCAGTACTTC.

V and J are TRBV7-9 and TRBJ1-1, with D tentatively TRBD1 (6 bases). Trimming removed 6 bases from V and 11 bases from J, with 13 bases in between. The germline CDR1 and CDR2 sequences are SEHNR and FQNEAQ (reference sequence). This CDR3 comprises 11 residues. CDR3 DNA: TGTGCCAGCAGAGGACAGATGGGCGCTTTCTTT. It encodes CASRGQMGAFF.